The 22 T cell receptor beta chains given below trace back to one sample, sequenced in a study of PD-L1 blockade in urothelial cancer. Clones were sequenced by immunoSEQ multiplex PCR, and TCRdb holds only the in-frame ones, with some missing. Here the sample spans fewer than 45,000 clones, 36% being singletons. The material sequenced was tumor tissue, taken before atezolizumab (anti-PD-L1) treatment. Receptor source: a man aged 60 to 75 with urothelial cancer.

CDR3 DNA sequence: TGTGCCTGGAGTGTTTCCCATAATTCACCCCTCCACTTT. Translating gives CAWSVSHNSPLHF. The rearrangement uses TRBV30 and TRBJ1-6; D remains ambiguous. V lost 0 bases to trimming and J lost 5 bases, with 5 bases between them. Germline lookup yields CDR1 GTSNPN and CDR2 SVGIG (reference sequence). The CDR3 loop spans 13 amino acids.

A few counts support this clone. The chain combines TRBV14 with TRBJ2-1; 10 bases are shared with TRBD2. The CDR3 contains 16 residues. The germline gives CDR1 SGHDN, CDR2 FVKESK. V lost 3 bases, J lost 9 bases, and 11 bases stayed unmatched. CDR3 loop: CASSHLTSGAGSEQFF. The CDR3 bases are TGTGCCAGCAGCCACCTTACTAGCGGGGCGGGAAGTGAGCAGTTCTTC.

This clone has a handful of counts. The CDR3 region is CASSGRQGSTEAFF. CDR3 in DNA: TGTGCCAGCAGCGGAAGACAGGGCTCCACTGAAGCTTTCTTT. The rearrangement links TRBV9 to TRBJ1-1, with 7 bases lining up with TRBD1. The germline V gene encodes CDR1 SGDLS and CDR2 YYNGEE. The CDR3 runs 14 residues. Trimming removed 3 bases from V and 4 bases from J; junction bases left unmatched: 6.

This chain links TRBV6-8 with TRBJ2-1, with D possibly being TRBD2 (5 bases). The CDR3 has 12 amino acids. Per the germline V gene, CDR1 is MNHGY and CDR2 is SAAAGT. The V end was cut by 6 bases, the J end by 4 bases, with 7 bases between. CDR3 nucleotides: TGTGCCAGCAGCGGCGGGTACAATGAGCAGTTCTTC. It specifies CASSGGYNEQFF.

This clone has just a few counts. V is TRBV5-1 and J is TRBJ1-3; no clear D. Germline loops: CDR1 SGHRS, CDR2 YFSETQ. The CDR3 has 14 amino acids. Deletions cut 0 bases from V and 0 bases from J, with 4 bases between. CDR3 amino acids: CASSLGISGNTIYF. The DNA for the CDR3 is TGCGCCAGCAGCTTGGGGATCTCTGGAAACACCATATATTTT.

The rearrangement uses TRBV18 and TRBJ2-3; 10 nucleotides align to TRBD2. Germline CDR1 is KGHSH and CDR2 is LQKENI. The J segment lost 2 bases and the V segment lost 4 bases, leaving 9 bases of the junction unmatched. There are 17 residues in the CDR3. CDR3 bases: TGTGCCAGCTCACTCCAATACACTAGCGGGGACACAGATACGCAGTATTTT. Amino acid sequence: CASSLQYTSGDTDTQYF.

The V call is TRBV5-1, the J call TRBJ1-2, with 7 nucleotides matching TRBD1. The V gene's germline CDR1 is SGHRS and CDR2 YFSETQ. This CDR3 spans 14 amino acids. J lost 2 bases, V lost 4 bases, and 5 bases had no gene match. Here the CDR3 reads CASSLPTGNYGYTF. The CDR3 DNA reads as TGCGCCAGCAGCCTGCCGACAGGGAACTATGGCTACACCTTC.

J is TRBJ1-1 and V is TRBV6-8, with a tentative D call TRBD1 (6 bases). The CDR3 loop spans 13 amino acids. With 2 bases removed from V and 7 bases from J, the gap between germline ends came to 11 bases. The germline V gene encodes CDR1 MNHGY and CDR2 SAAAGT. Here the CDR3 reads CASSYTQDSEAFF. For the CDR3, the DNA is TGTGCCAGCAGTTACACCCAGGACAGTGAAGCTTTCTTT.

This clone was observed many times. The chain has TRBV6-8 and TRBJ2-7, with a tentative D call TRBD1 (6 bases). The germline V gene has CDR1 MNHGY and CDR2 SAAAGT. The CDR3 is 14 residues long. The ends were cut back, 8 bases at V and 2 bases at J, with 16 bases in the middle. Written as DNA, the CDR3 is TGTGCCAGCCTGCTTACACAGGGTCCCTACGAGCAGTACTTC. It translates to CASLLTQGPYEQYF.

This clone was recorded a few times. X marks the residue encoded by a base that is unread or ambiguous. The chain is built from TRBV30 and TRBJ1-5, with D hard to call. CDR1 GTSNPN and CDR2 SVGIG come from the germline V gene (reference sequence). CDR3 length: 17 amino acids. V dropped 2 bases and J dropped 2 bases, with 19 bases sitting between them. CDR3 protein: CAWSLWLAXGGNQPQHF. CDR3 nucleotides: TGTGCCTGGAGTCTATGGTTGGCCTYCGGAGGCAATCAGCCCCAGCATTTT.

This clone has a handful of counts. The J gene is TRBJ1-2, the V gene TRBV1; TRBD1, as called in the table, went unchecked against the DNA. TRBV1 constitutes a pseudogene. This CDR3 is built from 13 residues. The DNA for the CDR3 is TGCGCCAGCAGCCAGTCCCTGGACAGATACTACACCTTC. It yields the protein CASSQSLDRYYTF.

Details on this clone: Some base is ambiguous or went unread, and X replaces its residue. The chain carries TRBV29-1 and TRBJ2-3; D unresolved. Germline V gives CDR1 SQVTM, CDR2 ANQGSEA. Trimming left V 6 bases short and J 1 base short, with 14 bases between. This CDR3 region has 14 residues. This chain's CDR3 is CSVVLILXTDTQYF. CDR3 nucleotides: TGCAGCGTGGTCCTAATTCTGRGCACAGATACGCAGTATTTT.

The chain couples TRBV19 to TRBJ1-2; the D is unclear. CDR1 is LNHDA, CDR2 SQIVND, per germline (reference sequence). CDR3 length: 14 amino acids. V was pared by 5 bases and J by 1 base, with 11 bases between. In nucleotides, the CDR3 is TGTGCCAGTAGTGACGATGGTCGTAACTATGGCTACACCTTC. Residues: CASSDDGRNYGYTF.

Only a few counts were recorded for this clone. One end of the junction varies from germline; a read error may be responsible. This chain links TRBV6-1 with TRBJ1-2, with 10 positions matching TRBD1. The CDR3 runs 16 residues. CDR1 MNHNS and CDR2 SASEGT come from the germline V gene. The CDR3 region is CAISEGQGGSIYGYTF. The CDR3 DNA reads as TGTGCCATCAGTGAAGGACAGGGGGGCTCTATCTATGGCTACACCTTC.

In its sample, this clone was seen a few times. This rearrangement joins TRBV4-1 to TRBJ2-2; D assignment may be TRBD1 or TRBD2 (5 bases each). CDR1 MGHRA and CDR2 YSYEKL come from the germline V gene. The V and J ends lost 1 base and 4 bases respectively, with 10 bases between them. The CDR3 sequence is 15 residues long. CDR3 DNA: TGCGCCAGCAGCCAAGGGGGACGATCCACCGGGGAGCTGTTTTTT. Its translation: CASSQGGRSTGELFF.

This clone has more than one count but fewer than ten. This rearrangement joins TRBV19 to TRBJ2-2; 10 nucleotides align to TRBD1. V was clipped by 0 bases and J by 5 bases; unmatched bases: 3. Germline V lookup: CDR1 LNHDA, CDR2 SQIVND (reference sequence). The CDR3 covers 16 residues. The CDR3 sequence: CASSIERTGGTGELFF. The CDR3, as DNA: TGTGCCAGTAGTATAGAGAGGACAGGGGGAACCGGGGAGCTGTTTTTT.

This chain links TRBV29-1 with TRBJ2-7; TRBD2 matches at 8 bases. Per the germline V gene, CDR1 is SQVTM and CDR2 is ANQGSEA. V dropped 1 base and J dropped 0; count of bases not matched to a gene: 5. This CDR3 contains 15 residues. The CDR3 is CSVEVGSGISYEQYF. The CDR3 region has the DNA TGCAGCGTTGAAGTTGGTAGCGGGATCTCCTACGAGCAGTACTTC.

The chain uses TRBV18 and TRBJ1-2, with 10 bases fitting TRBD1. The CDR3 sequence is 16 residues long. Germline assignment: CDR1 KGHSH and CDR2 LQKENI. J gave up 3 bases and V 4 bases, and 8 bases lay outside the gene matches. Here the CDR3 DNA reads TGTGCCAGCTCACGGAACCGGGACAGGGGTGACTATGGCTACACCTTC. Its translation: CASSRNRDRGDYGYTF.

This clone was detected many times. The gene calls are TRBV11-3 and TRBJ2-5; TRBD2 matches 15 bases. The CDR3 loop spans 18 amino acids. Germline trimming cut 5 bases from V and 2 bases from J; bases unmatched to any gene: 9. Germline lookup yields CDR1 SGHNT and CDR2 YENEEA. The CDR3 DNA reads TGTGCCAGCAGCCCACCGGGACTAGCGGGGGGTGTACAAGAGACCCAGTACTTC. This encodes CASSPPGLAGGVQETQYF.

The rearrangement links TRBV5-1 to TRBJ2-5; 8 bases agree with TRBD1. This CDR3 contains 14 residues. The V gene's germline CDR1 is SGHRS and CDR2 YFSETQ. J was trimmed by 5 bases and V by 5 bases; bases with no gene match: 8. The CDR3 spells CASSDRGRGETQYF. CDR3 DNA: TGCGCCAGCAGTGACAGGGGCCGAGGGGAGACCCAGTACTTC.

This clone has only a few counts. This chain connects TRBV2 to TRBJ2-2; D gene unclear. V gave up 5 bases and J gave up 1 base, with 8 bases separating them. Germline V gives CDR1 SNHLY, CDR2 FYNNEI. The CDR3 extends over 14 amino acids. This CDR3 reads CASSLGGNTGELFF. CDR3 DNA sequence: TGTGCCAGCAGTCTTGGTGGGAACACCGGGGAGCTGTTTTTT.

The J gene is TRBJ1-5, the V gene TRBV28; 9 bases agree with TRBD1. This CDR3 spans 13 amino acids. Looked up from germline, CDR1 is MDHEN and CDR2 is SYDVKM. The V segment lost 6 bases and the J segment 6 bases; nucleotides outside the gene matches: 3. CDR3 sequence (DNA): TGTGCCAGCAGCGGGACAGGGCCTCAGCCCCAGCATTTT. Protein sequence: CASSGTGPQPQHF.